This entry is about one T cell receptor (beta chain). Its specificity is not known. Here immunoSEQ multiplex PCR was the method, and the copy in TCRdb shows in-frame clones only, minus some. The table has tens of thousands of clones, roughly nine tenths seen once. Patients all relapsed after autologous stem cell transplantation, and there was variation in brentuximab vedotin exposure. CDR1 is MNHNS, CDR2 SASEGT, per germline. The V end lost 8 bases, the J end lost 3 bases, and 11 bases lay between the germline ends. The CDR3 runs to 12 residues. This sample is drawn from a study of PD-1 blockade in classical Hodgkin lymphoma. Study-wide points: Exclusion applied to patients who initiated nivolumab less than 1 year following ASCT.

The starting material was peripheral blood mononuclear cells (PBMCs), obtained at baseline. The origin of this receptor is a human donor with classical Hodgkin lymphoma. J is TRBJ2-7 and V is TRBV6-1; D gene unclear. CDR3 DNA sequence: TGTGCCAGCTGGGGTGCAGTCTACGAGCAGTACTTC. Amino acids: CASWGAVYEQYF.